The 29 T cell receptor beta chains below come from one sample, sequenced in a study of T cells in Graves' hyperthyroidism and ophthalmopathy. Researchers amplified the TCR beta CDR3 regions from RNA transcripts. First-round RT-PCR with HTBI primers amplified the TCR CDR3 region. TCRdb called the multiplex PCR reads again in MiXCR, with one record for every CDR3 protein. Found here are under 400,000 distinct CDR3 sequences, more than 11% of them singletons; the top ten hold 9.5% to 11%. Sequencing was done on a sample of blood. The receptors here all came from an older woman with Graves' hyperthyroidism.

V gene TRBV6-5 combines with J gene TRBJ2-7; D is unresolved. The CDR3 sequence is 15 residues long. The V gene lost 2 bases and the J gene lost 3 bases, with 14 bases spanning the gap. Germline V gene lookup returns CDR1 MNHEY and CDR2 SVGAGI. Here the CDR3 DNA reads TGTGCCAGCAGTTACCTTTCTGGGAATGTCTACGAGCAGTACTTC. It yields the protein CASSYLSGNVYEQYF.

This clonotype was detected a few times. Here the CDR3 DNA reads TGTGCCAGCAGAACCTTCTGGACAGGGAAAGGTCAGCCCCAGCATTTT. Its translation: CASRTFWTGKGQPQHF. The chain carries TRBV28 and TRBJ1-5; 8 bases align to TRBD1. Per the germline V gene, CDR1 is MDHEN and CDR2 is SYDVKM. The CDR3 spans 16 residues. V dropped 6 bases and J dropped 6; count of bases not matched to a gene: 13. Based on the CDR3 plus reference TRBV28 and TRBJ1-5, the full variable domain is DVKVTQSSRYLVKRTGEKVFLECVQDMDHENMFWYRQDPGLGLRLIYFSYDVKMKEKGDIPEGYSVSREKKERFSLILESASTNQTSMYLCASRTFWTGKGQPQHFGDGTRLSIL.

This clonotype was seen at least ten times. V is TRBV12-5 and J is TRBJ2-1; tentative D call: TRBD2 (5 bases). V was clipped by 0 bases and J by 9 bases, with 12 bases between them. Germline-derived CDR1 and CDR2 are LGHNT and FRNRAP. The CDR3 totals 14 residues. Here the CDR3 reads CASGLVRRGSEQFF. In nucleotides, the CDR3 is TGTGCTAGTGGTTTGGTACGCCGTGGGAGTGAGCAGTTCTTC.

This clonotype was seen ten or more times. The chain uses TRBV2 and TRBJ2-2; 7 bases match TRBD2. Losses at the gene ends were 7 bases for V and 3 bases for J; bases not matched to a gene: 11. This CDR3 region has 16 residues. Germline loops: CDR1 SNHLY, CDR2 FYNNEI. CDR3 region: CASTPLPSGDTGELFF. The CDR3 DNA sequence: TGTGCCAGCACCCCCTTGCCTAGCGGAGACACCGGGGAGCTGTTTTTT.

The sample holds many counts of this clonotype. The chain joins TRBV3-1 to TRBJ2-7; tentatively, D is TRBD2 (5 bases). The CDR3 sequence is 13 residues long. With 5 bases removed from V and 5 bases from J, the gap between germline ends came to 13 bases. Per the germline V gene, CDR1 is LGHDT and CDR2 is YNNKEL (reference sequence). CDR3 DNA: TGTGCCAGCAGCGTTCGAGGGTCCCACGAGCAGTACTTC. Protein sequence: CASSVRGSHEQYF.

About this clonotype itself: This may stem from a read error, because a much larger clone lies one nucleotide away. The chain has TRBV18 and TRBJ2-5; D not resolved. The germline gives CDR1 KGHSH, CDR2 LQKENI. The CDR3 runs 16 residues. V was pared by 3 bases and J by 5 bases, with 19 bases between. The CDR3 loop is CASSPFVDELWETQYF. DNA for the CDR3: TGTGCCAGCTCACCGTTTGTCGACGAATTGTGGGAGACCCAGTACTTC.

This clonotype appeared a few times. The CDR3 spells CAISREPTTNEKLFF. CDR3 DNA: TGTGCCATCAGTCGCGAGCCCACAACTAATGAAAAACTGTTTTTT. This chain links TRBV10-3 with TRBJ1-4, with D unresolved. V was clipped by 5 bases and J by 0 bases, with 10 bases between them. Germline-derived CDR1 and CDR2 are ENHRY and SYGVKD. This CDR3 has 15 amino acids.

This clonotype came up many times. V usage is TRBV5-1 and J usage is TRBJ1-2; 7 nucleotides match TRBD1. The V gene end was trimmed by 0 bases and the J gene end by 2 bases; junction bases not matched to a gene: 1. The germline gives CDR1 SGHRS, CDR2 YFSETQ. This CDR3 region has 14 residues. CDR3 sequence (DNA): TGCGCCAGCAGCTTGGGGACAGGAAACTATGGCTACACCTTC. It translates to CASSLGTGNYGYTF.

This clonotype has only a few counts. CDR3 sequence reads: CASTTTQGIGSKGYTF. The CDR3 nucleotides are TGTGCCAGCACTACAACCCAGGGGATCGGCTCGAAAGGCTACACCTTC. The chain couples TRBV28 to TRBJ1-2; D perhaps matches TRBD1 (6 bases). V was clipped by 7 bases and J by 8 bases, with 26 bases between them. Looked up from germline, CDR1 is MDHEN and CDR2 is SYDVKM. The CDR3 is made up of 16 amino acids.

This clonotype showed up many times. This chain links TRBV6-2 or TRBV6-3 with TRBJ2-7, with D tentatively TRBD2 (5 bases). V shed 7 bases and J shed 0 bases, with 13 bases lying between them. The CDR3 has 14 residues. The germline V gene encodes CDR1 MNHEY and CDR2 SVGEGT. The CDR3 loop is CASTKGRDSYEQYF. The CDR3 region has the DNA TGTGCCAGCACAAAAGGACGGGACTCCTACGAGCAGTACTTC.

This clonotype was picked up many times. One end of the junction does not line up with germline, which may come from a read error. The rearrangement joins TRBV20-1 to TRBJ2-7, with TRBD2 matching over 7 bases. The length of the CDR3 is 13 residues. Germline V gives CDR1 DFQATT, CDR2 SNEGSKA (reference sequence). CDR3 in amino acids: CSARGGRDYEQCF. The CDR3 DNA sequence: TGCAGTGCTAGAGGGGGCAGGGACTACGAGCAGTGCTTC.

This chain links TRBV4-1 with TRBJ2-4; the match to TRBD2 covers 8 bases. In germline, CDR1 is MGHRA, CDR2 YSYEKL. CDR3 length: 16 residues. V dropped 1 base and J dropped 6; count of bases not matched to a gene: 8. Here the CDR3 DNA reads TGCGCCAGCAGCCAAGCGGGAGGGGGTTTCAGAAACATTCAGTACTTC. Residues: CASSQAGGGFRNIQYF.

This clonotype has just a few counts. This chain joins TRBV6-1 and TRBJ1-2; 7 bases agree with TRBD1. Germline assignment: CDR1 MNHNS and CDR2 SASEGT. The CDR3 totals 13 residues. The V and J ends lost 7 bases and 7 bases, in that order; junction bases with no gene match: 9. The CDR3 sequence is CASTLTGFPGYTF. CDR3 nucleotides: TGTGCCAGCACCCTGACAGGGTTTCCTGGCTACACCTTC.

The chain combines TRBV24-1 with TRBJ2-5, with D possibly being TRBD1 (5 bases). The germline V gene encodes CDR1 KGHDR and CDR2 SFDVKD. The CDR3 has 15 amino acids. Trimming pared 3 bases from V and 1 base from J, leaving 11 bases between. CDR3 sequence: CATSDPATAQETQYF. The CDR3, as DNA: TGTGCCACCAGTGATCCTGCGACAGCCCAAGAGACCCAGTACTTC.

This clonotype was observed a handful of times. The chain joins TRBV20-1 to TRBJ2-1; possible D gene TRBD2, 6 bases. This CDR3 has 15 amino acids. Germline V CDR1 and CDR2: DFQATT, SNEGSKA (reference sequence). V lost 0 bases and J lost 3, with 12 bases in between. In nucleotides, the CDR3 is TGCAGTGCTAGAGACGGGAGCCTCCACTACAATGAGCAGTTCTTC. Protein sequence: CSARDGSLHYNEQFF.

This clonotype has at least ten counts. This rearrangement joins TRBV20-1 to TRBJ1-2; the D gene is possibly TRBD1 (6 bases). The CDR3 covers 18 residues. Per germline, CDR1 DFQATT and CDR2 SNEGSKA (reference sequence). Trimming stripped 0 bases from V and 10 bases from J, with 30 bases between. The chain's CDR3 is CSARDLGALTDLRFDYTF. CDR3 sequence (DNA): TGCAGTGCTAGAGATTTGGGGGCGCTGACCGACTTGCGTTTCGACTACACCTTC.

This clonotype turned up a few times. The V call is TRBV20-1, the J call TRBJ2-2; TRBD2 agrees at 10 bases. CDR1 DFQATT and CDR2 SNEGSKA come from the germline V gene (reference sequence). CDR3 length equals 14 residues. V was pared by 6 bases and J by 4 bases, with 5 bases of the junction left unmatched. CDR3 sequence reads: CSATSGRATGELFF. The CDR3 DNA sequence: TGCAGTGCCACCAGCGGGAGGGCCACCGGGGAGCTGTTTTTT.

This clonotype was counted only a few times. V and J are TRBV7-9 and TRBJ1-4; TRBD1 agrees at 7 bases. The CDR3 covers 15 residues. The germline gives CDR1 SEHNR, CDR2 FQNEAQ (reference sequence). The J segment lost 4 bases and the V segment lost 1 base, leaving 3 bases of the junction unmatched. This CDR3 reads CASSLDRGFNEKLFF. Here the CDR3 DNA reads TGTGCCAGCAGCTTAGACAGGGGTTTTAATGAAAAACTGTTTTTT.

This clonotype has at least ten counts. The chain links TRBV11-2 to TRBJ2-2, with TRBD2 as a possible D gene (5 bases). Germline V lookup: CDR1 SGHAT, CDR2 FQNNGV. V gave up 10 bases and J gave up 1 base, with 16 bases separating them. The CDR3 runs to 15 residues. This CDR3 is CATPRGARNTGELFF. DNA for the CDR3: TGTGCCACCCCCCGGGGAGCACGGAACACCGGGGAGCTGTTTTTT.

The chain joins TRBV5-1 to TRBJ2-1; 7 positions agree with TRBD1. V shed 0 bases and J 7 bases; nucleotides not matched to a gene: 10. The CDR3 sequence is 16 residues long. In germline, CDR1 is SGHRS, CDR2 YFSETQ. DNA for the CDR3: TGCGCCAGCAGCTTGGTGATCCCAGGGGGTAAAAATGAGCAGTTCTTC. It encodes CASSLVIPGGKNEQFF.

This clonotype showed up many times. The chain is built from TRBV20-1 and TRBJ2-7, with 7 bases identical to TRBD1. J gave up 2 bases and V 2 bases, and 6 bases lay outside the gene matches. Germline V gene lookup returns CDR1 DFQATT and CDR2 SNEGSKA (reference sequence). The CDR3 has 14 residues. CDR3 sequence (DNA): TGCAGTGCTAGAAAAACGGGACAGCCCTACGAGCAGTACTTC. It encodes CSARKTGQPYEQYF.

This clonotype appeared many times. V usage is TRBV30 and J usage is TRBJ1-1; no firm D call. The CDR3 consists of 15 residues. The V and J ends lost 0 bases and 1 base respectively, with 12 bases between them. Germline V gene sequence: CDR1 GTSNPN, CDR2 SVGIG (reference sequence). The CDR3 DNA is TGTGCCTGGAGTGTTTTCCCGTCGGGGAACACTGAAGCTTTCTTT. Encoded protein: CAWSVFPSGNTEAFF.

This clonotype appeared a few times. Given a much more abundant clone one base away, this may be a read error. The chain carries TRBV3-1 and TRBJ1-6; D gene unclear. The CDR3 runs 14 residues. The V end lost 5 bases, the J end lost 10 bases, and 15 bases lay between the germline ends. In germline, CDR1 is LGHDT, CDR2 YNNKEL (reference sequence). The CDR3 loop reads CASSDGPSQSPLHF. CDR3 bases: TGTGCCAGCAGCGACGGGCCTAGCCAATCACCCCTCCACTTT.

This clonotype has ten or more counts. The genes are TRBV6-1 and TRBJ2-7; 7 nucleotides match TRBD1. This CDR3 comprises 14 residues. V was pared by 4 bases and J by 9 bases, with 12 bases of the junction left unmatched. The germline CDR1 and CDR2 sequences are MNHNS and SASEGT. The CDR3 coding sequence is TGTGCCAGCAGTGGGTTTGGGGGACAGCACGGGCAGTACTTC. Its translation: CASSGFGGQHGQYF.

J is TRBJ2-1 and V is TRBV4-1; possibly TRBD1 for D (5 bases). The CDR3 has 16 amino acids. Trimming removed 0 bases from V and 4 bases from J, with 13 bases in between. CDR1 is MGHRA, CDR2 YSYEKL, per germline. The CDR3 region has the DNA TGCGCCAGCAGCCAAGATAGTGGGGCAGGATACAATGAGCAGTTCTTC. As protein: CASSQDSGAGYNEQFF.

Notes on this clonotype: The junction differs from germline at one of its ends, possibly a read error. The chain carries TRBV6-5 and TRBJ2-1; 8 nucleotides agree with TRBD1. Germline loops: CDR1 MNHEY, CDR2 SVGAGI. CDR3 size: 15 residues. CDR3: CAGSYGQGGYNEQFF. The CDR3, as DNA: TGTGCCGGCAGTTACGGACAGGGCGGTTACAATGAGCAGTTCTTC.

This clonotype was seen ten or more times. The chain is built from TRBV28 and TRBJ1-3; unclear D gene. Germline values: CDR1 MDHEN, CDR2 SYDVKM. Trimming cost V 7 bases and J 0 bases, with 16 bases left between them. The CDR3 is 16 amino acids. CDR3 nucleotides: TGTGCCAGCACCAGTGGAGTCACGTACTCTGGAAACACCATATATTTT. It encodes CASTSGVTYSGNTIYF.

This clonotype was detected many times. The chain is built from TRBV27 and TRBJ2-1; TRBD2 matches at 9 bases. CDR1 and CDR2 (germline): MNHEY, SMNVEV (reference sequence). There are 15 residues in the CDR3. V was pared by 1 base and J by 4 bases, with 2 bases of the junction left unmatched. CDR3 sequence (DNA): TGTGCCAGCAGTTTATTGCTAGCGGGGTACAATGAGCAGTTCTTC. Protein product: CASSLLLAGYNEQFF.

Ten or more counts support this clonotype. The chain combines TRBV7-9 with TRBJ2-1, with 12 bases matching TRBD2. Unmatched junction bases numbered 14, after V lost 4 bases and J lost 4 bases. Germline assignment: CDR1 SEHNR and CDR2 FQNEAQ (reference sequence). This CDR3 has 19 amino acids. CDR3 sequence: CASSSGLAGFHTKYNEQFF. CDR3 nucleotides: TGTGCCAGCAGCTCCGGACTAGCGGGATTCCACACCAAATACAATGAGCAGTTCTTC.